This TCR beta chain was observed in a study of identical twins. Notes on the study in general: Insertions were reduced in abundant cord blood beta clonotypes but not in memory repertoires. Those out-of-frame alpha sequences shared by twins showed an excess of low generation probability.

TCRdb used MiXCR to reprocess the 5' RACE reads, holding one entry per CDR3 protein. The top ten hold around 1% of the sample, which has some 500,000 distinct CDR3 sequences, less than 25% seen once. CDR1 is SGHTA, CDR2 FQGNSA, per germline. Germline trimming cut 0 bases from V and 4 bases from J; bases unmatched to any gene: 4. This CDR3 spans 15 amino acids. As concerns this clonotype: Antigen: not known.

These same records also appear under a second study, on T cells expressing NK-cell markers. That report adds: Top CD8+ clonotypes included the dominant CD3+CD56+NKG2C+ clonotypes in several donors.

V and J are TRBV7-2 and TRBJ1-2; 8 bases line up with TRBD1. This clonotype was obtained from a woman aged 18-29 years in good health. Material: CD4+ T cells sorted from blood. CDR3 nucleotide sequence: TGTGCCAGCAGCTTAGCTGCGCAGGGGGCCTATGGCTACACCTTC. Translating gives CASSLAAQGAYGYTF. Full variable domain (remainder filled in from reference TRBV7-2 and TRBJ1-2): GAGVSQSPSNKVTEKGKDVELRCDPISGHTALYWYRQSLGQGLEFLIYFQGNSAPDKSGLPSDRFSAERTGGSVSTLTIQRTQQEDSAVYLCASSLAAQGAYGYTFGSGTRLTVV.